What follows is one T cell receptor (beta chain) and its context. Sequencing was performed with immunoSEQ multiplex PCR; in TCRdb, only in-frame clones are kept and a portion is missing. The sample lists more than 60,000 clones; 90% to 95% were seen once. The sample belongs to a study of T cell changes during pregnancy in multiple sclerosis. Germline-derived CDR1 and CDR2 are SGHAT and FQNNGV. This CDR3 contains 17 residues. V was pared by 5 bases and J by 9 bases, with 18 bases of the junction left unmatched. The sequence was collected from a female donor in good health, enrolled as a control in a pregnancy study. Sequencing was performed on CD4+ T cells from peripheral blood mononuclear cells, taken in the third trimester of pregnancy. This chain connects TRBV11-2 to TRBJ2-1; 8 bases agree with TRBD2. The CDR3 sequence is CASSPRREAGVGGEQFF. Written as DNA, the CDR3 is TGTGCCAGCAGCCCCCGCCGTGAAGCGGGGGTTGGGGGTGAGCAGTTCTTC.